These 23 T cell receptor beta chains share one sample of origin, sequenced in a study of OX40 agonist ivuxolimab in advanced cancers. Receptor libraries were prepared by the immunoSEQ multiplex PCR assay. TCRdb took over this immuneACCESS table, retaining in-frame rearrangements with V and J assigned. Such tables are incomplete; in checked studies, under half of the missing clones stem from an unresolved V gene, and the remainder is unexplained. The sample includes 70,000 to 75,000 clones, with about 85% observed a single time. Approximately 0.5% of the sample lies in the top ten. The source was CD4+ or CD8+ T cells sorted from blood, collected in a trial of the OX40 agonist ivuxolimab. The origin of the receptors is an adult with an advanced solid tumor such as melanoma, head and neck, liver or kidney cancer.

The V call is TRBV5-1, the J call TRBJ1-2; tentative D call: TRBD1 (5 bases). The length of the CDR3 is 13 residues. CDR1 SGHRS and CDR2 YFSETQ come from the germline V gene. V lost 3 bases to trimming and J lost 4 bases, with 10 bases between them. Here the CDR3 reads CASSSYQGYGYTF. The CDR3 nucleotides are TGCGCCAGCAGCTCATACCAGGGCTATGGCTACACCTTC.

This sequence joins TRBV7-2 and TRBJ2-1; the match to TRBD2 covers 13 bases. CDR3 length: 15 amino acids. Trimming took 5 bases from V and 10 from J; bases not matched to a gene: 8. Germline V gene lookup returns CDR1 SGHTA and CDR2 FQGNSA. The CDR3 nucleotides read TGTGCCAGCAGCCCCCGACTAGCGGGGGGAGGGGAGCAGTTCTTC. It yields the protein CASSPRLAGGGEQFF.

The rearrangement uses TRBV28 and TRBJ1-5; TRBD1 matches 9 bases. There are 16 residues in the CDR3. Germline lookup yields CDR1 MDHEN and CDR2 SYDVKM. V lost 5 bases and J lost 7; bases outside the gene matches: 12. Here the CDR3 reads CASSPQDRGRDQPQHF. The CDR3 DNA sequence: TGTGCCAGCAGTCCCCAGGACAGGGGAAGAGACCAGCCCCAGCATTTT.

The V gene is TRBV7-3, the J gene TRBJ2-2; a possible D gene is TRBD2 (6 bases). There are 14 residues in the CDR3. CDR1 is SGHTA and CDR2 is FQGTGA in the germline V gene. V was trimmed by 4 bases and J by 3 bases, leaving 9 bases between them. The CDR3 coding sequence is TGTGCCAGCAGCTCAACGGGGGACACCGGGGAGCTGTTTTTT. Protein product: CASSSTGDTGELFF.

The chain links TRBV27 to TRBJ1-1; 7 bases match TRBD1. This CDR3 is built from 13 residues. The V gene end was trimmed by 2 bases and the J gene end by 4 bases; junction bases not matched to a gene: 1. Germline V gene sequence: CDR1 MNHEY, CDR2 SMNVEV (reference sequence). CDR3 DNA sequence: TGTGCCAGCAGTTTACGACAGGGCACTGAAGCTTTCTTT. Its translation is CASSLRQGTEAFF.

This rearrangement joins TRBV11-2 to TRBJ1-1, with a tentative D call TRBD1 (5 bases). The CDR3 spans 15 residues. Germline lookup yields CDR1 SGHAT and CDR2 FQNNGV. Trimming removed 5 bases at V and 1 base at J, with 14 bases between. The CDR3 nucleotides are TGTGCCAGCAGCCCGACGGGGGTATGGAACACTGAAGCTTTCTTT. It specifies CASSPTGVWNTEAFF.

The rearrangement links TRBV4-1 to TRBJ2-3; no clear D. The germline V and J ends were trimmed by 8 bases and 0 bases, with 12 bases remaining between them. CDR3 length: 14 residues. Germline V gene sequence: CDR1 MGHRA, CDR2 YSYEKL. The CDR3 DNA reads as TGCGCCAGCCGACGGCCCGGTAGCACAGATACGCAGTATTTT. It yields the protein CASRRPGSTDTQYF.

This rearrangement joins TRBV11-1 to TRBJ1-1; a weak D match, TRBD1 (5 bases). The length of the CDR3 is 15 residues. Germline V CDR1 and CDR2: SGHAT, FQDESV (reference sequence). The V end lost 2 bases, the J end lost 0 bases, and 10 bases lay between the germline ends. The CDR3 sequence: CASSLTDSMNTEAFF. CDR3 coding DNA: TGTGCCAGCAGCTTAACCGACAGCATGAACACTGAAGCTTTCTTT.

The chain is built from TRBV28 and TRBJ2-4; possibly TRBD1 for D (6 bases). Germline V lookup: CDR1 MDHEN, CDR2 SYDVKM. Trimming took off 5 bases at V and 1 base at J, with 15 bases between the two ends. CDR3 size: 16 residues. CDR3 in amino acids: CASSTQGKRAKNIQYF. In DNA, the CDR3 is TGTGCCAGCAGTACCCAGGGGAAGAGGGCCAAAAACATTCAGTACTTC.

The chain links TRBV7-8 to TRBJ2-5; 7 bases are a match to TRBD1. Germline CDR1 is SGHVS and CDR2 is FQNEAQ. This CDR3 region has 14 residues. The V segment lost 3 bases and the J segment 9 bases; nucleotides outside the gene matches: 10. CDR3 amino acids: CASSFTGVLGAQYF. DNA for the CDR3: TGTGCCAGCAGCTTCACAGGGGTATTAGGGGCCCAGTACTTC.

Here the CDR3 reads CASSFEQGAHTF. The CDR3 nucleotides read TGTGCCAGCAGTTTTGAGCAGGGGGCCCACACCTTC. This chain joins TRBV28 and TRBJ1-2; 8 bases agree with TRBD1. V shed 3 bases, J shed 12 bases, and the junction held 6 bases outside the gene matches. Germline V CDR1 and CDR2: MDHEN, SYDVKM. The CDR3 runs to 12 residues.

This chain's CDR3 is CASSGTGGARETQYF. Here the CDR3 DNA reads TGTGCCAGCAGTGGGACCGGGGGGGCCCGGGAGACCCAGTACTTC. V gene TRBV2 combines with J gene TRBJ2-5; TRBD2 agrees at 8 bases. The CDR3 extends over 15 amino acids. V shed 4 bases and J 5 bases; nucleotides not matched to a gene: 9. Germline lookup yields CDR1 SNHLY and CDR2 FYNNEI.

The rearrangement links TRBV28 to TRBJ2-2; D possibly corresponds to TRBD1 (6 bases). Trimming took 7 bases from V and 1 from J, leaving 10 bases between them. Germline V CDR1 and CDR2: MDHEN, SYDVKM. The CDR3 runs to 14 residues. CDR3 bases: TGTGCCAGCACCAGGGGCGGGAACACCGGGGAGCTGTTTTTT. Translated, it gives CASTRGGNTGELFF.

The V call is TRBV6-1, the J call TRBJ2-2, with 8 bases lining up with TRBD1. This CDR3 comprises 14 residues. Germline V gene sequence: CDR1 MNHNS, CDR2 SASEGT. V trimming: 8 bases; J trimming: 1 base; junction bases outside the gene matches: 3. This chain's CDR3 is CASARGRNTGELFF. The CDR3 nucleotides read TGTGCCAGCGCCAGGGGGCGGAACACCGGGGAGCTGTTTTTT.

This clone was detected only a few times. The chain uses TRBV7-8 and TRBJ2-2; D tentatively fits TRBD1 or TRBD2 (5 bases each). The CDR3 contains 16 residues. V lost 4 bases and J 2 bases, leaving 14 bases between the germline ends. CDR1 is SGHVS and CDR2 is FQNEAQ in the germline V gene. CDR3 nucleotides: TGTGCCAGCAGCTACAGTGGGGGTGGAAACACCGGGGAGCTGTTTTTT. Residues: CASSYSGGGNTGELFF.

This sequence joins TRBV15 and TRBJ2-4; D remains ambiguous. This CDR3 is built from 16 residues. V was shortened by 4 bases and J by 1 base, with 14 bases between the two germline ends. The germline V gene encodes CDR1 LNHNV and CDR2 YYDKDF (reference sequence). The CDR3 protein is CATSMDPRGAKNIQYF. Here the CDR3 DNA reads TGTGCCACCAGCATGGACCCGAGAGGTGCCAAAAACATTCAGTACTTC.

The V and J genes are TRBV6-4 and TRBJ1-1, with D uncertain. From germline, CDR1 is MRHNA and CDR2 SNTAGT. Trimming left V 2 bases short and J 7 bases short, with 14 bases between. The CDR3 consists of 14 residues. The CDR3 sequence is CASSDQAGFGEAFF. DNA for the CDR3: TGTGCCAGCAGTGACCAAGCCGGGTTCGGTGAAGCTTTCTTT.

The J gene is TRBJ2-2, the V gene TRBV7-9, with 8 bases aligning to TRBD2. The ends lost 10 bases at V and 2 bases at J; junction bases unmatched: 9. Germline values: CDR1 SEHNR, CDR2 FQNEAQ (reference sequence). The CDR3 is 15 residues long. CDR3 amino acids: CATPGAGGNTGELFF. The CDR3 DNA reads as TGTGCCACCCCGGGTGCGGGGGGAAACACCGGGGAGCTGTTTTTT.

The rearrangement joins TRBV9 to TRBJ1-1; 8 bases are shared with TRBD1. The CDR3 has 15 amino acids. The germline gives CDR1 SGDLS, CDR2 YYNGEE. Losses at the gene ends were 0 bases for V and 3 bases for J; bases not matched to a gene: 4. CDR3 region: CASSVVTGGDTEAFF. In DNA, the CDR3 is TGTGCCAGCAGCGTAGTAACAGGGGGAGACACTGAAGCTTTCTTT.

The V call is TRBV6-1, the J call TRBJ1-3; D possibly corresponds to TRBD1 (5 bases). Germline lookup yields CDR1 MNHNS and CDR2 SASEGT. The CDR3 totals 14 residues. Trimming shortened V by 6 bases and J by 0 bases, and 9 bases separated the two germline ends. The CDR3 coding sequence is TGTGCCAGCAGACGGACACGCTCTGGAAACACCATATATTTT. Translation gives CASRRTRSGNTIYF.

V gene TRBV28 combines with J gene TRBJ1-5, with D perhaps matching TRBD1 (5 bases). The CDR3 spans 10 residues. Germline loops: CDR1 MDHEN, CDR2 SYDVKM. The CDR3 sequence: CVVGDQPQHF. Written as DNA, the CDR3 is TGTGTAGTGGGGGATCAGCCCCAGCATTTT.

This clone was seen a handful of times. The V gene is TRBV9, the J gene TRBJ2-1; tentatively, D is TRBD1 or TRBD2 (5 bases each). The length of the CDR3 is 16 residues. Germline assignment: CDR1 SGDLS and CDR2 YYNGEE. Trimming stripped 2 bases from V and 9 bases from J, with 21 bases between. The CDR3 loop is CASSVGMGTAQGEQFF. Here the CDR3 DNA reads TGTGCCAGCAGCGTTGGAATGGGGACGGCCCAAGGTGAGCAGTTCTTC. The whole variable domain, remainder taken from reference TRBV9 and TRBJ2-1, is DSGVTQTPKHLITATGQRVTLRCSPRSGDLSVYWYQQSLDQGLQFLIQYYNGEERAKGNILERFSAQQFPDLHSELNLSSLELGDSALYFCASSVGMGTAQGEQFFGPGTRLTVL.

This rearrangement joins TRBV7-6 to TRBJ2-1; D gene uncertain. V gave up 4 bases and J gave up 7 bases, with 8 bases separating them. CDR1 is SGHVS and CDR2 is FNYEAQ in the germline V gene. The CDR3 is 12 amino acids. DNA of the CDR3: TGTGCCAGCAGCTCCCTTAAGAATGAGCAGTTCTTC. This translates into CASSSLKNEQFF.